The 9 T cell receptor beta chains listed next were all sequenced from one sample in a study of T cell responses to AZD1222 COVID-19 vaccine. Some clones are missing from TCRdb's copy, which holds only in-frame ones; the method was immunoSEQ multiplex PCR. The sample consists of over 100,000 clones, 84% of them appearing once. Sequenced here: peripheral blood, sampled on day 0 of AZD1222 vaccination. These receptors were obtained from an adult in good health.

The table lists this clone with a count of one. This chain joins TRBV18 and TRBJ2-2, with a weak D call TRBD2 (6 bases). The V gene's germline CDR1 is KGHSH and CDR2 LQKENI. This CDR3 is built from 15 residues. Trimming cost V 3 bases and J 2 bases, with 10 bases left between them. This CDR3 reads CASSPRELNTGELFF. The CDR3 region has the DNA TGTGCCAGCTCACCCCGGGAGTTAAACACCGGGGAGCTGTTTTTT.

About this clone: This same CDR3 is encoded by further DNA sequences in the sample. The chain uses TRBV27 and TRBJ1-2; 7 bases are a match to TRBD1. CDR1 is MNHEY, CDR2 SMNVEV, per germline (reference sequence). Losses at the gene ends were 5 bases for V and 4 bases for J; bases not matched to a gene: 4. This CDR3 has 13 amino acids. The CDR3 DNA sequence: TGTGCCAGCAGTCGACAGGGTGGCTATGGCTACACCTTC. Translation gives CASSRQGGYGYTF.

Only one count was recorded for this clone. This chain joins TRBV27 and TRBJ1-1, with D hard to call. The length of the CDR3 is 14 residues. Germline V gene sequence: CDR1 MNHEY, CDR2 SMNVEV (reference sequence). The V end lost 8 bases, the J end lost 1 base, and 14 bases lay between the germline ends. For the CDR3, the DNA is TGTGCCAGCCTATCGAATCACCCGAACACTGAAGCTTTCTTT. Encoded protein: CASLSNHPNTEAFF.

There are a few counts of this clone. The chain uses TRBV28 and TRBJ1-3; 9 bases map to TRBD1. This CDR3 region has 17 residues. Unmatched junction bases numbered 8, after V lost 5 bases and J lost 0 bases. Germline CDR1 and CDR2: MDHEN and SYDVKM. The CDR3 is CASSLRTGANSGNTIYF. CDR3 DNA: TGTGCCAGCAGTCTCCGGACAGGGGCCAACTCTGGAAACACCATATATTTT.

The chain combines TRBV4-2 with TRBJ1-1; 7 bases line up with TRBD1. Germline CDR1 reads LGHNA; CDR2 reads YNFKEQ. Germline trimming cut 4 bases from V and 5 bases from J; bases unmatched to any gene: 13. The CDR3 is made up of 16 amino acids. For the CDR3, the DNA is TGTGCCAGCAGCCTTAGCCAGGGGGTGAGTGGAACTGAAGCTTTCTTT. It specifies CASSLSQGVSGTEAFF.

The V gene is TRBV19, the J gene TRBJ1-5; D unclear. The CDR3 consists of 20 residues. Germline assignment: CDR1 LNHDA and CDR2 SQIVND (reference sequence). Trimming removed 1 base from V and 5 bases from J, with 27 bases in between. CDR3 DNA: TGTGCCAGTAGTATAGTTCCCGGGATAGGGTGGGTTCGGACCCATCAGCCCCAGCATTTT. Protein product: CASSIVPGIGWVRTHQPQHF.

The DNA of the CDR3 is TGCGCCAGTATGCAGTCTAGAAGCACAGATACGCAGTATTTT. Protein: CASMQSRSTDTQYF. J is TRBJ2-3 and V is TRBV5-1; D is unclear. Looked up from germline, CDR1 is SGHRS and CDR2 is YFSETQ. CDR3 length: 14 amino acids. V lost 8 bases, J lost 0 bases, and 13 bases lay in between. The whole variable domain, filled in from reference TRBV5-1 and TRBJ2-3, reads KAGVTQTPRYLIKTRGQQVTLSCSPISGHRSVSWYQQTPGQGLQFLFEYFSETQRNKGNFPGRFSGRQFSNSRSEMNVSTLELGDSALYLCASMQSRSTDTQYFGPGTRLTVL.

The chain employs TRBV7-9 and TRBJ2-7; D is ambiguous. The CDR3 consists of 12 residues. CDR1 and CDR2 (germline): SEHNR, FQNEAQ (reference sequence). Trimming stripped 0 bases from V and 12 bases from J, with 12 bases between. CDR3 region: CASSLASPPSYF. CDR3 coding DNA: TGTGCCAGCAGCTTAGCTAGTCCGCCCTCGTACTTC.

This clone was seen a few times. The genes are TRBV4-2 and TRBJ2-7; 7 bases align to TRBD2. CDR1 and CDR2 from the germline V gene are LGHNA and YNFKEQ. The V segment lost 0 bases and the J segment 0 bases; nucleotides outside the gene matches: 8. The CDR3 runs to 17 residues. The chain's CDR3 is CASSQDSLGGYSYEQYF. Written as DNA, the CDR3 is TGTGCCAGCAGCCAAGATTCGTTGGGAGGGTACTCCTACGAGCAGTACTTC.